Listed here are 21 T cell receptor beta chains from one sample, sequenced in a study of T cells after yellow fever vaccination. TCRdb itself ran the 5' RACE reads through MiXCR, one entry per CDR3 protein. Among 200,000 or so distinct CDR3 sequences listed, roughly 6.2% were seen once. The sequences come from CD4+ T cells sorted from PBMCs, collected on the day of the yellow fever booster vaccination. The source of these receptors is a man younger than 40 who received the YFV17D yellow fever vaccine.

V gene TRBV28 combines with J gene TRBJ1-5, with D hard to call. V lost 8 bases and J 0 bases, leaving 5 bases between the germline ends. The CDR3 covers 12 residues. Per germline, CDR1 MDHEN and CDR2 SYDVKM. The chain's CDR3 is CASDYSNQPQHF. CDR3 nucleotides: TGTGCCAGCGACTATAGCAATCAGCCCCAGCATTTT.

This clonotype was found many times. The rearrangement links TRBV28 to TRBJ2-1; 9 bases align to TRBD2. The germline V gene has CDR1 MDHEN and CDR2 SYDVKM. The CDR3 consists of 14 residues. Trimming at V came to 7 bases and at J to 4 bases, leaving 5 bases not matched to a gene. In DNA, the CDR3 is TGTGCCAGCAAGCTAGCGGGAATTTACAATGAGCAGTTCTTC. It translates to CASKLAGIYNEQFF. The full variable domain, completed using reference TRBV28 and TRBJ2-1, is DVKVTQSSRYLVKRTGEKVFLECVQDMDHENMFWYRQDPGLGLRLIYFSYDVKMKEKGDIPEGYSVSREKKERFSLILESASTNQTSMYLCASKLAGIYNEQFFGPGTRLTVL.

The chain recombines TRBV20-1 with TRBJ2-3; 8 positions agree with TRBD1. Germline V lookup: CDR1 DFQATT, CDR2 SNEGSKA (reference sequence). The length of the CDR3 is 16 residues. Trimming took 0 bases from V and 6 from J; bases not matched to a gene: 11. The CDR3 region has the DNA TGCAGTGCTAGAGACCCGACAGGGGAGAGGATTGATACGCAGTATTTT. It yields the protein CSARDPTGERIDTQYF.

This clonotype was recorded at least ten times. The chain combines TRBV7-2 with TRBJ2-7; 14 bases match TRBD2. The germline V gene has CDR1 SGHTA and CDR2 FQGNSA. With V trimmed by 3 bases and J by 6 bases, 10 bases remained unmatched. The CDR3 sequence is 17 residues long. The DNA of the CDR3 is TGTGCCAGCAGCTTTTCCGGGACTAGCGGGAGATTCGGCGAGCAGTACTTC. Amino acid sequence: CASSFSGTSGRFGEQYF.

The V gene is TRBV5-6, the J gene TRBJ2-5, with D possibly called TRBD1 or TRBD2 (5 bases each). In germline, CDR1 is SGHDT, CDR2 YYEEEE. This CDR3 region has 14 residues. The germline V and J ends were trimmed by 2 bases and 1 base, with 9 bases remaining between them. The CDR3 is CASSFWDLQETQYF. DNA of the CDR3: TGTGCCAGCAGCTTCTGGGACCTCCAAGAGACCCAGTACTTC.

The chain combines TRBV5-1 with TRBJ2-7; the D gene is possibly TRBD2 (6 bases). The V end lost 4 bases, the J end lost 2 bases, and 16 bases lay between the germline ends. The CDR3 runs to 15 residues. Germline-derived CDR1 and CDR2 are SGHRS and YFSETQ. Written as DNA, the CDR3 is TGCGCCAGCAGCCCGGTAGGAGCGGGCCCCTACGAGCAGTACTTC. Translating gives CASSPVGAGPYEQYF.

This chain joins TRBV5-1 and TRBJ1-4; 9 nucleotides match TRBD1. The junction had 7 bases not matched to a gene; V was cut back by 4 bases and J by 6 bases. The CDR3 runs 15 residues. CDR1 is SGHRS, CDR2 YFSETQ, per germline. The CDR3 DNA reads TGCGCCAGCAGCCGTCCGGGACAGGGCCATGAAAAACTGTTTTTT. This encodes CASSRPGQGHEKLFF.

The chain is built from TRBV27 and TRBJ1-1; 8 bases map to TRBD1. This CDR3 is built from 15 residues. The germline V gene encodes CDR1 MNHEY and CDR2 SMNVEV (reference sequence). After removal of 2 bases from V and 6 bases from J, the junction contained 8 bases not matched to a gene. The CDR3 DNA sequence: TGTGCCAGCAGTTTACCCAGACAGGGGTTGTCTGAAGCTTTCTTT. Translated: CASSLPRQGLSEAFF.

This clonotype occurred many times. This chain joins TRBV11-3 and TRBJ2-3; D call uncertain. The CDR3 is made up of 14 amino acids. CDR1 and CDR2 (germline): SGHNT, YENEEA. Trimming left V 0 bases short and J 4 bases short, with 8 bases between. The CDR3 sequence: CASSLDHKADTQYF. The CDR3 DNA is TGTGCCAGCAGCTTAGACCATAAGGCAGATACGCAGTATTTT.

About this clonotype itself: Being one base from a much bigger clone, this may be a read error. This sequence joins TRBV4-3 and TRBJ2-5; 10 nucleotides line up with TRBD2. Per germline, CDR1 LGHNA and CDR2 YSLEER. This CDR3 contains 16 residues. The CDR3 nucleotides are TGCGTCAGCAGCCAAGATTGGCTAGCGGGAGAGGAGACCCAGTACTTC. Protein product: CVSSQDWLAGEETQYF.

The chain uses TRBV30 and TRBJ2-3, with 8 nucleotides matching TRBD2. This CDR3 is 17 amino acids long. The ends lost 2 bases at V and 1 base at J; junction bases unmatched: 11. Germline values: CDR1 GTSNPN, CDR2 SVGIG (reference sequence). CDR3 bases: TGTGCCTGGAGTCTAACAGTTACTAGCGGAGGCACAGATACGCAGTATTTT. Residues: CAWSLTVTSGGTDTQYF.

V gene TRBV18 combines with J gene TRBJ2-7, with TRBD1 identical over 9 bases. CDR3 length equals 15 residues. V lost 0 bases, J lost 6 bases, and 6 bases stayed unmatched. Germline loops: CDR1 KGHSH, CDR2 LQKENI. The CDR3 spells CASSPPGTGLREQYF. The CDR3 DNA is TGTGCCAGCTCACCACCGGGGACAGGGCTGCGCGAGCAGTACTTC.

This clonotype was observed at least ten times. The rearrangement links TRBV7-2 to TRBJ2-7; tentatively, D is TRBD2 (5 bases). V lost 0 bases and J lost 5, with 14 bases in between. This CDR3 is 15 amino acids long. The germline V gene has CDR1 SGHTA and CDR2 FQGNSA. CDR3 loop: CASSLAAGLGNEQYF. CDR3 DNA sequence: TGTGCCAGCAGCTTAGCGGCGGGCCTTGGGAACGAGCAGTACTTC.

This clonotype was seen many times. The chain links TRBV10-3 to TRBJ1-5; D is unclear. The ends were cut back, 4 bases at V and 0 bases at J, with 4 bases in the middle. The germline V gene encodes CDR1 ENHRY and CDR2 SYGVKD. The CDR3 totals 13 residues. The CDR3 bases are TGTGCCATCAGTGGCGATAGCAATCAGCCCCAGCATTTT. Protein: CAISGDSNQPQHF.

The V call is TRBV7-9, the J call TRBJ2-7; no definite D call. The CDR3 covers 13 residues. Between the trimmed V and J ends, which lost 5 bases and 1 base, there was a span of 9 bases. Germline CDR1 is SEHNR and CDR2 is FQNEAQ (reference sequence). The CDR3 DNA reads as TGTGCCAGCAGCCGGTCGGTATCCTACGAGCAGTACTTC. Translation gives CASSRSVSYEQYF. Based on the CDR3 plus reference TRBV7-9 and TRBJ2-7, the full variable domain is DTGVSQNPRHKITKRGQNVTFRCDPISEHNRLYWYRQTLGQGPEFLTYFQNEAQLEKSRLLSDRFSAERPKGSFSTLEIQRTEQGDSAMYLCASSRSVSYEQYFGPGTRLTVT.

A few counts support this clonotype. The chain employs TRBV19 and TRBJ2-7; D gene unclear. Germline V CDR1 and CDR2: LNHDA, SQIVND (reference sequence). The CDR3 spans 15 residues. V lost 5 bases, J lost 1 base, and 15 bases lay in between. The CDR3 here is CASSLKIDGSYEQYF. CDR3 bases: TGTGCCAGTAGTCTGAAGATCGACGGATCCTACGAGCAGTACTTC.

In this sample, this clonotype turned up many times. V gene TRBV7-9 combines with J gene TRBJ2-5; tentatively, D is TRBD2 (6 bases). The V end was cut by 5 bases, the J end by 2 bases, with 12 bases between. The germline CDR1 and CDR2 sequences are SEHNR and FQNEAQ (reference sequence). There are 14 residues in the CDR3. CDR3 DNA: TGTGCCAGCAGCCCCCTAGCGTCGCAAGAGACCCAGTACTTC. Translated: CASSPLASQETQYF.

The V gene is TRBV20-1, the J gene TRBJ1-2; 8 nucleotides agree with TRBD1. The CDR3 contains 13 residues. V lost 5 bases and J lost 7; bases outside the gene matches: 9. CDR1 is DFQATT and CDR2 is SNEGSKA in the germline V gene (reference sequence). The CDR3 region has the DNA TGCAGTGCTCCCCCGGGACAGGTCGCTGGCTACACCTTC. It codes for CSAPPGQVAGYTF.

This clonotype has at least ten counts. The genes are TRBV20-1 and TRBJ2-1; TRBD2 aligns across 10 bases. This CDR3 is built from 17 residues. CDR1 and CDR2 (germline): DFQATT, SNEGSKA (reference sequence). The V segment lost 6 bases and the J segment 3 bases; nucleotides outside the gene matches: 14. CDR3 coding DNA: TGCAGTGCCCTTGGGCTAGCGGGAGAGGTGGGCTACAATGAGCAGTTCTTC. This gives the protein CSALGLAGEVGYNEQFF.

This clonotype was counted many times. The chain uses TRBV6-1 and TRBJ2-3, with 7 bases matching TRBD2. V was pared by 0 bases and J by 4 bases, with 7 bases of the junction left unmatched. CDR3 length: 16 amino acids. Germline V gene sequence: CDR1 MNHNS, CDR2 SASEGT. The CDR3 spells CASSEAAGLSADTQYF. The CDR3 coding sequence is TGTGCCAGCAGTGAAGCAGCGGGGTTGAGCGCAGATACGCAGTATTTT.

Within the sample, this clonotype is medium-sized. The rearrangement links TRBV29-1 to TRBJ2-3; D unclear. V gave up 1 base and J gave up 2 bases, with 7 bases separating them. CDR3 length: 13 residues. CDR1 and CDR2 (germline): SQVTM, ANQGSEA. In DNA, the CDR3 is TGCAGCGTTGAAGGAAGCAACACAGATACGCAGTATTTT. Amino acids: CSVEGSNTDTQYF.